This T cell receptor (beta chain) was documented in a study of PD-1 blockade in classical Hodgkin lymphoma. This CDR3 is 15 amino acids long. The germline V gene encodes CDR1 MRHNA and CDR2 SNTAGT. Trimming shortened V by 3 bases and J by 2 bases, and 13 bases separated the two germline ends. General observations from the study: The repertoire differences lack a defined cause, possibly disease activity or prior therapy. CD4+ TCR diversity rose significantly by C4D1, and CD8+ TCR diversity did not. Newly diagnosed patients were reported to start with lower TCR diversity than healthy donors.

Points on this clone: The antigen is unknown.

Assay used: immunoSEQ multiplex PCR; TCRdb lists only in-frame clones, some missing. The top ten hold 25% to 40% of the sample, which has some 32,000 clones, roughly 82% seen once. Relapse after autologous stem cell transplantation occurred in every patient, and brentuximab vedotin exposure varied. Under best response, outcomes were complete response, partial response or progressive disease. The sample was peripheral blood mononuclear cells (PBMCs), taken at baseline. This chain connects TRBV6-4 to TRBJ1-1; D gene uncertain. The sequence was obtained from a human donor with classical Hodgkin lymphoma. The CDR3 is CASSEVRRINTEAFF. The CDR3 coding sequence is TGTGCCAGCAGTGAGGTCAGAAGGATCAACACTGAAGCTTTCTTT.